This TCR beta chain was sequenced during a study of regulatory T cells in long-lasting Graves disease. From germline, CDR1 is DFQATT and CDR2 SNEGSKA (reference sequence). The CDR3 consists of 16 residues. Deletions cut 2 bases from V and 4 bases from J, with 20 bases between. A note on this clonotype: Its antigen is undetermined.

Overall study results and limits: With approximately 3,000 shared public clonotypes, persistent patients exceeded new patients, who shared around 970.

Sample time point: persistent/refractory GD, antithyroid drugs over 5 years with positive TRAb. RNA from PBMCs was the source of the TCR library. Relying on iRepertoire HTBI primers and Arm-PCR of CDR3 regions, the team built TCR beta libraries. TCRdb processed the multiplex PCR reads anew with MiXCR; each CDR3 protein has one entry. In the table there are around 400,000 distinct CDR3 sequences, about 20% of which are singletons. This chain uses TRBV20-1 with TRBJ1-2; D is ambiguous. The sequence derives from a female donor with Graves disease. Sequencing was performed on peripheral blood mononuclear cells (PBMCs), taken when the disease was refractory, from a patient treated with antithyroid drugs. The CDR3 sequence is CSARPPGARTRYGYTF. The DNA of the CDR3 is TGCAGTGCTAGACCCCCAGGCGCCCGGACCCGCTATGGCTACACCTTC.